This paragraph covers one TCR beta chain sequence. Its antigen remains unidentified. TCRdb independently ran MiXCR on the reads; one entry per CDR3 protein. The repertoire holds tens of thousands of distinct CDR3 sequences, less than 30% seen once, with 45% to 75% in the top ten. CDR3 length equals 13 residues. CDR1 and CDR2 (germline): DFQATT, SNEGSKA (reference sequence). The V gene lost 6 bases and the J gene lost 3 bases, with 12 bases spanning the gap. This record belongs to a study of T cell repertoires in cytomegalovirus infection. Study details: CMV epitopes in the study were HLA-C-restricted (recently identified) and HLA-B-restricted (well studied). Evidence of both CMV infection and a matching HLA type came from public TCR beta signatures. General observations from the study: Adding up the frequency of public TCR beta families identified people who carried CMV plus the relevant HLA. CMV-specific HLA-C-restricted TCR beta clonotypes dominated the ex vivo response.

The chain is built from TRBV20-1 and TRBJ2-1; D unresolved. The specimen was CD8+ T cells from cultured PBMCs, collected from culture after CMV antigen stimulation. The sequence came from a human donor in good health (CMV status not recorded). Some clones in this sample may be carry-over from other donors' samples. CDR3 loop: CSAAEYDYNEQFF. The CDR3 DNA is TGCAGTGCGGCAGAGTATGACTACAATGAGCAGTTCTTC.